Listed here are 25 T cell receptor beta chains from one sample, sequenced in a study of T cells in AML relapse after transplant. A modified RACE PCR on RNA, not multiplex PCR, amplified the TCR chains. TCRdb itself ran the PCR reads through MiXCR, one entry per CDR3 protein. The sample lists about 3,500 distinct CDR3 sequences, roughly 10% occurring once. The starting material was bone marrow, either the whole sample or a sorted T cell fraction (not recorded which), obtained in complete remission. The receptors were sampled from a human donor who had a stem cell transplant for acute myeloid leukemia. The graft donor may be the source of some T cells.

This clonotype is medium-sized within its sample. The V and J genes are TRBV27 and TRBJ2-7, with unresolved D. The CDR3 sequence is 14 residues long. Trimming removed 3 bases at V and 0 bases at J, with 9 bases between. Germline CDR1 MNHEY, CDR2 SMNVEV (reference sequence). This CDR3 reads CASSFSKSSYEQYF. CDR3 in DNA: TGTGCCAGCAGTTTTTCCAAGAGCTCCTACGAGCAGTACTTC.

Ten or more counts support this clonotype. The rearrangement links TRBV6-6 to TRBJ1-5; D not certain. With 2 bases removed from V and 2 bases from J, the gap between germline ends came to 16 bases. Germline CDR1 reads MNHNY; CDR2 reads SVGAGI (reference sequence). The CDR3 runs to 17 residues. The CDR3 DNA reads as TGTGCCAGCAGTTACACACCCAATGGGCTTGGCAATCAGCCCCAGCATTTT. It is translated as CASSYTPNGLGNQPQHF.

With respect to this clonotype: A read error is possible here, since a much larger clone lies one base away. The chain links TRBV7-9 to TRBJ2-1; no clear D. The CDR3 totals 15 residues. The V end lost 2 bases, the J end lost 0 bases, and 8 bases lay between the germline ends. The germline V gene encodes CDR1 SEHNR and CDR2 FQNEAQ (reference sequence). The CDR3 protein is CASSLSRSSYNEQFF. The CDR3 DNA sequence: TGTGCCAGCAGCTTATCGAGGTCCTCCTACAATGAGCAGTTCTTC.

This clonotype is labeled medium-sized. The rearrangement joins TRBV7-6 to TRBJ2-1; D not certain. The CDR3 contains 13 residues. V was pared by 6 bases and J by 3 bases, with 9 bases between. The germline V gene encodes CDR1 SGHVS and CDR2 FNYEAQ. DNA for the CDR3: TGTGCCAGCAGTCCTAATGTCTACAATGAGCAGTTCTTC. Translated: CASSPNVYNEQFF.

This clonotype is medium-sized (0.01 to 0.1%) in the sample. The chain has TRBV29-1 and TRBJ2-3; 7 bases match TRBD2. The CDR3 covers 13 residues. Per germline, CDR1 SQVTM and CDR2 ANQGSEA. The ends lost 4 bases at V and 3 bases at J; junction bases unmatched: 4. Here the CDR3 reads CSVGGGGTDTQYF. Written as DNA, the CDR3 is TGCAGCGTTGGCGGGGGTGGGACAGATACGCAGTATTTT.

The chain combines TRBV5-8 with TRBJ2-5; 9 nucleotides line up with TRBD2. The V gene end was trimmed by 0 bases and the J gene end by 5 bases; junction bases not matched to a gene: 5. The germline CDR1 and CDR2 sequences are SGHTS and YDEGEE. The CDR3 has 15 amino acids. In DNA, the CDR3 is TGTGCCAGCAGCTTGGAGGCTAGCGGGGAGGAGACCCAGTACTTC. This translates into CASSLEASGEETQYF.

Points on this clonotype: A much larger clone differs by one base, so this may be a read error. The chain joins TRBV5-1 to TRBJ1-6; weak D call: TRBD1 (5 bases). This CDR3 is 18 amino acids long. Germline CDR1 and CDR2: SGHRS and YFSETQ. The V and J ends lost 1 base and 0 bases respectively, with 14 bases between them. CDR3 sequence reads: CASSLFGAANSYNSPLHF. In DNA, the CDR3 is TGCGCCAGCAGCTTGTTCGGGGCAGCGAACTCCTATAATTCACCCCTCCACTTT. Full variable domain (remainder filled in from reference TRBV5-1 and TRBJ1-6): KAGVTQTPRYLIKTRGQQVTLSCSPISGHRSVSWYQQTPGQGLQFLFEYFSETQRNKGNFPGRFSGRQFSNSRSEMNVSTLELGDSALYLCASSLFGAANSYNSPLHFGNGTRLTVT.

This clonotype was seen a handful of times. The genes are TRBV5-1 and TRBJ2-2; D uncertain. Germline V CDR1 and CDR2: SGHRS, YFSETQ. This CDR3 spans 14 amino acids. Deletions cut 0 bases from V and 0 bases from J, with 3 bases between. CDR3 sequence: CASSLDPNTGELFF. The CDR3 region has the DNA TGCGCCAGCAGCTTGGATCCGAACACCGGGGAGCTGTTTTTT.

CDR3 loop: CASSLRSGAQGTDTQYF. The CDR3 nucleotides are TGTGCCAGCAGTTTAAGGAGCGGGGCCCAAGGTACAGATACGCAGTATTTT. The rearrangement uses TRBV28 and TRBJ2-3; 7 bases map to TRBD2. Germline V gene lookup returns CDR1 MDHEN and CDR2 SYDVKM. The CDR3 is made up of 17 amino acids. The J segment lost 3 bases and the V segment lost 2 bases, leaving 11 bases of the junction unmatched.

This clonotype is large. CDR3 DNA: TGTGCCAGTAGCCCGGGACTCCTCTACGAGCAGTACTTC. This sequence encodes CASSPGLLYEQYF. The gene calls are TRBV19 and TRBJ2-7; weak D call: TRBD2 (6 bases). The CDR3 extends over 13 amino acids. From germline, CDR1 is LNHDA and CDR2 SQIVND (reference sequence). Trimming removed 6 bases from V and 3 bases from J, with 12 bases in between. Looking up the rest from reference TRBV19 and TRBJ2-7 gives the full variable domain: DGGITQSPKYLFRKEGQNVTLSCEQNLNHDAMYWYRQDPGQGLRLIYYSQIVNDFQKGDIAEGYSVSREKKESFPLTVTSAQKNPTAFYLCASSPGLLYEQYFGPGTRLTVT.

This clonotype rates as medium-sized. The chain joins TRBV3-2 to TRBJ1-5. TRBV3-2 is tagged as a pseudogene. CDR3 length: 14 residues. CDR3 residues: CASSRPYSNQPQHF. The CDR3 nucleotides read TGTGCCAGCAGTAGACCTTATAGCAATCAGCCCCAGCATTTT.

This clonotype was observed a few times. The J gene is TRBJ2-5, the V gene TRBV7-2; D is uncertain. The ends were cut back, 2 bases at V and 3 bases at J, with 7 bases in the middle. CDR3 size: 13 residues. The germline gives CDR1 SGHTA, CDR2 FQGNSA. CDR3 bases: TGTGCCAGCAGCTTAAGTCATAAAGAGACCCAGTACTTC. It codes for CASSLSHKETQYF.

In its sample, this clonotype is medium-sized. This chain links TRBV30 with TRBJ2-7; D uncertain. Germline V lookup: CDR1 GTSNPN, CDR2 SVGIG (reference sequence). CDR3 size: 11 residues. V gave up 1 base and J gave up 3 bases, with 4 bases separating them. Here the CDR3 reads CAWSGDYEQYF. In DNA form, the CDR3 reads TGTGCCTGGAGTGGGGACTACGAGCAGTACTTC.

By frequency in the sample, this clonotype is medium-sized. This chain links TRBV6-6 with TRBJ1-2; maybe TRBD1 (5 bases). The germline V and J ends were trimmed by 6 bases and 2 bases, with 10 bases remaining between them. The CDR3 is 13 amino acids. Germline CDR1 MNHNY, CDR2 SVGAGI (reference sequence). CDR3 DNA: TGTGCCAGCAGCGACAGTTCCAACTATGGCTACACCTTC. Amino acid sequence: CASSDSSNYGYTF.

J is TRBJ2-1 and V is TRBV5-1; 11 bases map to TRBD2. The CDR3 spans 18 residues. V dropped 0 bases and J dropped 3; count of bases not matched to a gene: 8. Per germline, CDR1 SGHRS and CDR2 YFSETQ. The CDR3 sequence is CASSLDSTSGGFYNEQFF. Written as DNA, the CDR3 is TGCGCCAGCAGCTTGGATTCTACTAGCGGGGGTTTCTACAATGAGCAGTTCTTC.

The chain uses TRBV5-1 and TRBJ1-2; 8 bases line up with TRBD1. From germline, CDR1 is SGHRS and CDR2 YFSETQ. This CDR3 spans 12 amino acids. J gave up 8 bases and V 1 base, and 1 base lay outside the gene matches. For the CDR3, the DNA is TGCGCCAGCAGCTTGCAGGGGGCCGGCTACACCTTC. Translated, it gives CASSLQGAGYTF.

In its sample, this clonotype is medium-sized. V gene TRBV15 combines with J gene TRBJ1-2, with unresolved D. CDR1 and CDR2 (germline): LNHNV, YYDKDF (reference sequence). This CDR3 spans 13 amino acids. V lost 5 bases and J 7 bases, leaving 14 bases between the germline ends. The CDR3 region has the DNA TGTGCCACCAGCCCTTCCCCCGGGAGTGGCTACACCTTC. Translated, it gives CATSPSPGSGYTF.

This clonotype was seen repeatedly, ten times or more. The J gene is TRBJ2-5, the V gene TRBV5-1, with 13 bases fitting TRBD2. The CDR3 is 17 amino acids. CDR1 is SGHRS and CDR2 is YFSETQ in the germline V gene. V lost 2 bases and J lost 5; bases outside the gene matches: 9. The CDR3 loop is CASSFGLAGVAAETQYF. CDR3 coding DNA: TGCGCCAGCAGCTTCGGACTAGCGGGGGTGGCCGCCGAGACCCAGTACTTC. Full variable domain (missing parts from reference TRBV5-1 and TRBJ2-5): KAGVTQTPRYLIKTRGQQVTLSCSPISGHRSVSWYQQTPGQGLQFLFEYFSETQRNKGNFPGRFSGRQFSNSRSEMNVSTLELGDSALYLCASSFGLAGVAAETQYFGPGTRLLVL.

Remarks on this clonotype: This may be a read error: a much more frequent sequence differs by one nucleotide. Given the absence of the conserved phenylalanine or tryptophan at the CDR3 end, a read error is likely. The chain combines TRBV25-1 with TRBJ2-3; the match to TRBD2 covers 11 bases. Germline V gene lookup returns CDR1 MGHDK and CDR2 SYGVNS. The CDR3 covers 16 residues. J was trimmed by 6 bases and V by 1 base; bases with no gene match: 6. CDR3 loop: CASSEFSGGALDTQYS. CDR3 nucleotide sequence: TGTGCCAGCAGTGAATTTAGCGGGGGGGCGTTGGATACGCAGTATTCT.

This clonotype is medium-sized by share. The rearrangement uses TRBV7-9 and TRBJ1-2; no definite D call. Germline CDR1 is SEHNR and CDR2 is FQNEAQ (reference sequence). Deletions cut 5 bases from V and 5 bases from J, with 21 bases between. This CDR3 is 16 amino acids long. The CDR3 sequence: CASSRGSTLSSYGYTF. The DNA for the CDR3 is TGTGCCAGCAGCCGAGGATCAACCCTGTCTTCTTATGGCTACACCTTC. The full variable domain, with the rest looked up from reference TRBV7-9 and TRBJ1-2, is DTGVSQNPRHKITKRGQNVTFRCDPISEHNRLYWYRQTLGQGPEFLTYFQNEAQLEKSRLLSDRFSAERPKGSFSTLEIQRTEQGDSAMYLCASSRGSTLSSYGYTFGSGTRLTVV.

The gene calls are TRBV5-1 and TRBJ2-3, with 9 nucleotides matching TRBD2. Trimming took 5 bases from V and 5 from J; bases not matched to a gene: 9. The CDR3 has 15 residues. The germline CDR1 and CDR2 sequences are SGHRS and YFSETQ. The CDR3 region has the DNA TGCGCCAGCAGTTACAATAGCGGGGGAGTAGATACGCAGTATTTT. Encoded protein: CASSYNSGGVDTQYF.

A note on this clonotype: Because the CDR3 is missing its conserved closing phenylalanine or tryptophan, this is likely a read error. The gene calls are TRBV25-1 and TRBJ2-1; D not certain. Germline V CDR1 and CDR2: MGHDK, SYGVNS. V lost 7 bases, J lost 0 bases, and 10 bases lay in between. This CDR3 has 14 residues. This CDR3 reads CASISQSSYNEQFS. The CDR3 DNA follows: TGTGCCAGCATTAGCCAGAGCTCCTACAATGAGCAGTTCTCC.

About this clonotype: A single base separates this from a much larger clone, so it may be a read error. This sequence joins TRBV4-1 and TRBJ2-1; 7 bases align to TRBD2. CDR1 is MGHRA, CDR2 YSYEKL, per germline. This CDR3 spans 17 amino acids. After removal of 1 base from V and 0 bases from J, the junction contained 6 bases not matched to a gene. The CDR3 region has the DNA TGCGCCAGCAGCCAAGGTGGGACTACAAGCTCCTACAATGAGCAGTTCTTC. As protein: CASSQGGTTSSYNEQFF.

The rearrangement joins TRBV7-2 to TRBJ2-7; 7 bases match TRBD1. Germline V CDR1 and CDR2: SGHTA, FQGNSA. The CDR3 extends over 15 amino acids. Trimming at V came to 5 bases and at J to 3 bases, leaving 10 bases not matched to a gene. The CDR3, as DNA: TGTGCCAGCAGCGTTCGACAGGGAGTAGGCTACGAGCAGTACTTC. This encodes CASSVRQGVGYEQYF.

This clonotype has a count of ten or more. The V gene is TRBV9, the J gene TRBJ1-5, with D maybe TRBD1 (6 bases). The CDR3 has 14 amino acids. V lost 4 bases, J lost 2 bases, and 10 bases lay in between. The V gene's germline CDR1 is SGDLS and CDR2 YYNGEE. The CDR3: CASSKGGGNQPQHF. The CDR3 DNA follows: TGTGCCAGCAGCAAGGGGGGCGGCAATCAGCCCCAGCATTTT.